The sequence of this T cell receptor (beta chain) was determined in a study of shared clonotypes between healthy human individuals. Generated by immunoSEQ multiplex PCR, the TCRdb table keeps only in-frame clones and is missing some. This table has about 2.2 million clones, about 94% appearing once. V trimming: 5 bases; J trimming: 3 bases; junction bases outside the gene matches: 6. The CDR3 consists of 15 residues. Germline V lookup: CDR1 SGHTA, CDR2 FQGTGA. To note about this clone: Its cognate antigen is unknown.

Naive-designated CD8 cells lacked CD45RO, were positively enriched for CCR7, and omitted terminally differentiated effector memory CD45RA+ cells. All donors were healthy HIV-negative adults lacking recent acute infections or vaccinations. Study-wide results and caveats: Sampling included only blood; tissue repertoires likely differ.

This TCR was recovered from a man aged 18 to 29 in good health. Some clones in this sample may be carry-over from other donors' samples. The chain carries TRBV7-3 and TRBJ2-5; 10 nucleotides align to TRBD2. The sample comprised naive CD8+ T cells from PBMCs. CDR3 nucleotides: TGTGCCAGCAGCCCCGGACTAGCGGCGAAAGAGACCCAGTACTTC. It is translated as CASSPGLAAKETQYF.